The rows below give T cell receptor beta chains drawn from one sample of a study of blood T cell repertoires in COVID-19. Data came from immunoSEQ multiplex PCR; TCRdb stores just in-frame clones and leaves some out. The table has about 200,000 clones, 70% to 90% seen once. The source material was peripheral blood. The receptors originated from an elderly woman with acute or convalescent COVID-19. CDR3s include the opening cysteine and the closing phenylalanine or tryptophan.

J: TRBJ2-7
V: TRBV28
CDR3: CASSFGLAGLYEQYF

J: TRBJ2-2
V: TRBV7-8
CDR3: CASSSMAGELFF

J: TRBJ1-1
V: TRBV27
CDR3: CASSSIQGHTEAFF

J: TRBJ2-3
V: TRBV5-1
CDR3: CASSLEGRGTDTQYF

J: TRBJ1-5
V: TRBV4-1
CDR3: CASSQTLQGYSNQPQHF

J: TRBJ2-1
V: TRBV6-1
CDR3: CASSEASPGGSSYNEQFF

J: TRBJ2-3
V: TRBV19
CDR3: CASSPLAASADTQYF

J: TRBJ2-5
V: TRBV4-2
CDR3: CASSRTGRETQYF

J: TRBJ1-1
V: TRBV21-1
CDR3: CASSKGRYRDIAEAFF

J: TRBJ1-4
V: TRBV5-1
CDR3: CASSLIRGHNEKLFF

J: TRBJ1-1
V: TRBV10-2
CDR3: CASSEYQVTNTEAFF

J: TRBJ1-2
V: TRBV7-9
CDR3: CASSLGTGWLGYTF

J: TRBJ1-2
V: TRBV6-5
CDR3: CASSYSRDYGYTF

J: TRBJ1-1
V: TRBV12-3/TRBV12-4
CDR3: CASSLGQGLEAFF

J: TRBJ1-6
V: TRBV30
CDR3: CAWSVRSGTSLYNSPLHF

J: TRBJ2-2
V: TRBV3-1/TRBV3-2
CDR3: CASSQARNTGELFF

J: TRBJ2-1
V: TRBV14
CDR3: CASSASGPYNEQFF

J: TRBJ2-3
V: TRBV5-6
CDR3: CASSSVDTQYF

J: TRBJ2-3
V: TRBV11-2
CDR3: CASSFPGTDTQYF

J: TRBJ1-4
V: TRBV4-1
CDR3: CASSQLQGFGEKLFF

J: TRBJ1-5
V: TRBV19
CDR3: CASSRDRSFGQPQHF

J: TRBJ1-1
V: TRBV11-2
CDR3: CASSLLTGNTEAFF